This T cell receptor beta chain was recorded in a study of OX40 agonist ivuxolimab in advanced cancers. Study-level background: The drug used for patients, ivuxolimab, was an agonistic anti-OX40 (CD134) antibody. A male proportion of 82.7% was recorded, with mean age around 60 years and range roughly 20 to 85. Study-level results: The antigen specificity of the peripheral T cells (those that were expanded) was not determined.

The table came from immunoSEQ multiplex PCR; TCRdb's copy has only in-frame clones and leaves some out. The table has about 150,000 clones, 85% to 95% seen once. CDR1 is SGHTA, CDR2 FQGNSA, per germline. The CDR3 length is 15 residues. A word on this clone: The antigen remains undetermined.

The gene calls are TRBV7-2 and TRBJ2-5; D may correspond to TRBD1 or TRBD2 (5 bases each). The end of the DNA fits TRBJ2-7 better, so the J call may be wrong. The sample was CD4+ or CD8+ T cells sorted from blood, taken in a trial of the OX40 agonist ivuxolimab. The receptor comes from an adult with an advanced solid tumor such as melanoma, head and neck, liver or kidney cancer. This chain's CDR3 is CASSAAGTGPYEQYF. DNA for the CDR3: TGTGCCAGCAGCGCCGCAGGAACGGGGCCCTACGAGCAGTACTTC.